The next 27 T cell receptor beta chains were all read from a single sample in a study of a mutant IDH1 vaccine in newly diagnosed glioma. For these receptors, no antigen is known. This table comes from immunoSEQ multiplex PCR, and its TCRdb copy is limited to in-frame clones, with some not included. Of nearly 30,000 clones in the sample, approximately 90% were seen once. Time point: week 5, during vaccination. Doses comprised 300 ug of mutant IDH1 20-mer peptide each, plus topical imiquimod. The sample here was peripheral blood mononuclear cells (PBMCs), taken from a glioma patient whose treatment included an IDH1 peptide vaccine. All receptors come from a woman in her thirties or forties with glioma. Some clones in this sample may be carry-over from other donors' samples.

CDR3 sequence reads: CASSESRQPQHF. The CDR3 nucleotides are TGTGCCAGCAGTGAATCGCGTCAGCCCCAGCATTTT. The gene calls are TRBV28 and TRBJ1-5; D unclear. The CDR3 has 12 residues. The germline V gene has CDR1 MDHEN and CDR2 SYDVKM. The V gene lost 5 bases and the J gene lost 6 bases, with 8 bases spanning the gap.

V gene TRBV21-1 combines with J gene TRBJ2-7; no DNA check was done on the table's D call, TRBD2. TRBV21-1 represents a pseudogene. This CDR3 comprises 11 residues. For the CDR3, the DNA is TGTGCCAGCAGCACCGTCTACGAGCAGTACTTC. Amino acids: CASSTVYEQYF.

This clone came up once. This rearrangement joins TRBV6-1 to TRBJ2-5; D remains unclear. Gene TRBJ2-7 matches the end of the DNA better, so the J call may be wrong. Germline V lookup: CDR1 MNHNS, CDR2 SASEGT. This CDR3 is built from 14 residues. CDR3 bases: TGTGCCAGCAGAACCCCAGGTTCGGCATACGAGCAGTACTTC. The encoded protein is CASRTPGSAYEQYF.

This rearrangement joins TRBV5-1 to TRBJ1-2, with D perhaps matching TRBD1 (6 bases). The germline CDR1 and CDR2 sequences are SGHRS and YFSETQ. The CDR3 is 16 amino acids. Trimming pared 0 bases from V and 2 bases from J, leaving 14 bases between. The CDR3 DNA is TGCGCCAGCAGCTTGGCAGAGGCCGGGGGCAACTATGGCTACACCTTC. Amino acid sequence: CASSLAEAGGNYGYTF.

The rearrangement links TRBV6-5 to TRBJ1-2; D is perhaps TRBD1 (5 bases). Germline CDR1 and CDR2: MNHEY and SVGAGI. The CDR3 loop spans 13 amino acids. V lost 7 bases to trimming and J lost 10 bases, with 19 bases between them. CDR3 coding DNA: TGTGCCAGCACCCTGGGGGGATGGGGTGACTACACCTTC. As protein: CASTLGGWGDYTF.

The genes are TRBV4-3 and TRBJ2-1, with 8 bases that match TRBD2. J lost 2 bases, V lost 0 bases, and 6 bases had no gene match. Looked up from germline, CDR1 is LGHNA and CDR2 is YSLEER. There are 17 residues in the CDR3. The CDR3: CASSQEAGRGAYNEQFF. In DNA, the CDR3 is TGCGCCAGCAGCCAAGAGGCCGGGAGGGGGGCCTACAATGAGCAGTTCTTC.

The chain combines TRBV5-1 with TRBJ2-5; D possibly matches TRBD1 or TRBD2 (5 bases each). The CDR3 loop spans 14 amino acids. Deletions cut 7 bases from V and 0 bases from J, with 13 bases between. CDR1 SGHRS and CDR2 YFSETQ come from the germline V gene. CDR3 bases: TGCGCCAGCGCGGGCCAGGGTGACCAAGAGACCCAGTACTTC. Amino acid sequence: CASAGQGDQETQYF.

This chain links TRBV7-8 with TRBJ2-4; D is unclear. The V gene lost 5 bases and the J gene lost 8 bases, with 16 bases spanning the gap. This CDR3 has 14 amino acids. Germline V gene data show CDR1 as SGHVS and CDR2 as FQNEAQ. The CDR3 DNA follows: TGTGCCAGCAGCCCCAGCTCGGGTAAACACATTCAGTACTTC. This codes for CASSPSSGKHIQYF.

The J gene is TRBJ1-1, the V gene TRBV7-2, with D unresolved. This CDR3 has 13 residues. V lost 4 bases, J lost 2 bases, and 8 bases lay in between. Germline values: CDR1 SGHTA, CDR2 FQGNSA. The CDR3: CASSSGRNTEAFF. The CDR3 DNA is TGTGCCAGCAGCTCGGGCCGAAACACTGAAGCTTTCTTT.

V is TRBV11-2 and J is TRBJ2-1; D unresolved. This CDR3 has 15 amino acids. Germline lookup yields CDR1 SGHAT and CDR2 FQNNGV. The V end lost 7 bases, the J end lost 6 bases, and 19 bases lay between the germline ends. The CDR3 sequence is CASTPLKRRGNEQFF. As DNA, the CDR3 is TGTGCCAGCACTCCCCTTAAAAGACGCGGCAATGAGCAGTTCTTC.

This clone has only a few counts. The V and J genes are TRBV6-4 and TRBJ1-5; D gene uncertain. V was clipped by 4 bases and J by 4 bases, with 8 bases between them. Germline-derived CDR1 and CDR2 are MRHNA and SNTAGT. This CDR3 region has 13 residues. The CDR3 DNA reads TGTGCCAGCAGTGTTGGGGAGAATCAGCCCCAGCATTTT. Protein: CASSVGENQPQHF.

This sequence joins TRBV27 and TRBJ2-5; TRBD2 matches 7 bases. The CDR3 sequence is 14 residues long. V gave up 0 bases and J gave up 5 bases; unmatched junction bases: 3. The V gene's germline CDR1 is MNHEY and CDR2 SMNVEV (reference sequence). For the CDR3, the DNA is TGTGCCAGCAGTTTATCACGGGGAGGGGAGACCCAGTACTTC. This sequence encodes CASSLSRGGETQYF.

The CDR3 DNA follows: TGTGCCAGCGCCACTCAGGGTGATCGCAATGGCTACACCTTC. Protein sequence: CASATQGDRNGYTF. This rearrangement joins TRBV28 to TRBJ1-2, with a tentative D call TRBD1 (5 bases). This CDR3 is 14 amino acids long. Trimming left V 8 bases short and J 6 bases short, with 19 bases between. Germline loops: CDR1 MDHEN, CDR2 SYDVKM.

The chain carries TRBV7-8 and TRBJ2-2; 7 positions match TRBD1. J gave up 0 bases and V 4 bases, and 5 bases lay outside the gene matches. The CDR3 runs to 16 residues. Germline V gives CDR1 SGHVS, CDR2 FQNEAQ. CDR3 in DNA: TGTGCCAGCAGCTCCCGGACAGGCGCGAACACCGGGGAGCTGTTTTTT. Translation gives CASSSRTGANTGELFF.

This chain joins TRBV7-2 and TRBJ1-1; D is ambiguous. The CDR3 is 11 amino acids. The germline V gene encodes CDR1 SGHTA and CDR2 FQGNSA. V lost 3 bases and J 10 bases, leaving 9 bases between the germline ends. CDR3: CASSFRGRAFF. The DNA of the CDR3 is TGTGCCAGCAGCTTCCGAGGGCGAGCTTTCTTT.

The sample holds a few counts of this clone. The chain has TRBV6-5 and TRBJ1-4; D may be TRBD1 (5 bases). The germline V and J ends were trimmed by 8 bases and 7 bases, with 20 bases remaining between them. CDR1 and CDR2 (germline): MNHEY, SVGAGI. CDR3 size: 15 residues. CDR3 region: CASRPLGGAGEKLFF. The CDR3, as DNA: TGTGCCAGCCGACCTCTTGGAGGGGCCGGTGAAAAACTGTTTTTT.

J is TRBJ2-3 and V is TRBV5-4; D gene ambiguous. Between the trimmed V and J ends, which lost 0 bases and 3 bases, there was a span of 5 bases. Per germline, CDR1 SGHNT and CDR2 YYREEE (reference sequence). The CDR3 spans 13 residues. CDR3 loop: CASSLVATDTQYF. The CDR3, as DNA: TGTGCCAGCAGCTTGGTGGCTACAGATACGCAGTATTTT.

This clone came up once. The V and J genes are TRBV29-1 and TRBJ1-1; no clear D. The CDR3 spans 11 residues. Germline values: CDR1 SQVTM, CDR2 ANQGSEA. With 6 bases removed from V and 0 bases from J, the gap between germline ends came to 5 bases. As DNA, the CDR3 is TGCAGCGTCCGCCTGAACACTGAAGCTTTCTTT. Translating gives CSVRLNTEAFF.

V is TRBV4-1 and J is TRBJ2-1; 10 positions agree with TRBD2. The junction had 9 bases not matched to a gene; V was cut back by 0 bases and J by 7 bases. This CDR3 spans 17 amino acids. Per germline, CDR1 MGHRA and CDR2 YSYEKL. The CDR3 protein is CASSQDVVAGGLNEQFF. CDR3 sequence (DNA): TGCGCCAGCAGCCAAGATGTGGTAGCGGGAGGTTTGAATGAGCAGTTCTTC.

This clone was counted a single time. The chain uses TRBV6-5 and TRBJ1-2; 8 bases map to TRBD1. This CDR3 is built from 16 residues. Trimming took 0 bases from V and 8 from J; bases not matched to a gene: 11. From germline, CDR1 is MNHEY and CDR2 SVGAGI. CDR3 residues: CASSYSGTTGGKGYTF. As DNA, the CDR3 is TGTGCCAGCAGTTACTCGGGTACAACAGGGGGAAAGGGCTACACCTTC.

The chain is built from TRBV9 and TRBJ1-3; maybe TRBD1 (5 bases). The CDR3 covers 16 residues. CDR1 SGDLS and CDR2 YYNGEE come from the germline V gene. V lost 1 base and J lost 0, with 11 bases in between. The CDR3 coding sequence is TGTGCCAGCAGCGTATTTAACGGGGGCTCTGGAAACACCATATATTTT. The encoded protein is CASSVFNGGSGNTIYF.

This clone was observed once. The chain employs TRBV2 and TRBJ1-1, with D unresolved. Between the trimmed V and J ends, which lost 8 bases and 1 base, there was a span of 11 bases. Germline-derived CDR1 and CDR2 are SNHLY and FYNNEI. The CDR3 runs to 13 residues. CDR3: CASPPAKNTEAFF. CDR3 DNA sequence: TGTGCCAGCCCCCCGGCCAAGAACACTGAAGCTTTCTTT. Looking up the rest from reference TRBV2 and TRBJ1-1 gives the full variable domain: EPEVTQTPSHQVTQMGQEVILRCVPISNHLYFYWYRQILGQKVEFLVSFYNNEISEKSEIFDDQFSVERPDGSNFTLKIRSTKLEDSAMYFCASPPAKNTEAFFGQGTRLTVV.

This clone occurred once. A junction boundary mismatches the germline segment, possibly from a read error. The chain couples TRBV4-3 to TRBJ1-2; TRBD1 is a possible D gene (6 bases). Germline V gene lookup returns CDR1 LGHNA and CDR2 YSLEER. The CDR3 contains 16 residues. The CDR3 loop reads CASSPGHLSILDGCTF. The CDR3, as DNA: TGCGCCAGCAGCCCGGGACACTTATCTATCTTGGATGGCTGCACCTTC.

This rearrangement joins TRBV5-1 to TRBJ2-2, with 12 bases identical to TRBD1. The CDR3 length is 18 residues. The germline gives CDR1 SGHRS, CDR2 YFSETQ. J was trimmed by 7 bases and V by 4 bases; bases with no gene match: 14. The CDR3 bases are TGCGCCAGCAGCCCCGGGACAGGGGGCCCTTTATTAATCGGGGAGCTGTTTTTT. Translating it yields CASSPGTGGPLLIGELFF.

The chain recombines TRBV7-9 with TRBJ2-7; TRBD1 aligns across 7 bases. Losses at the gene ends were 0 bases for V and 3 bases for J; bases not matched to a gene: 8. Germline V gene sequence: CDR1 SEHNR, CDR2 FQNEAQ (reference sequence). This CDR3 is built from 16 residues. The CDR3 sequence: CASSLASRGGSYEQYF. CDR3 sequence (DNA): TGTGCCAGCAGCTTAGCGTCAAGAGGGGGCAGCTACGAGCAGTACTTC.

This clone has only one observation. This chain connects TRBV6-1 to TRBJ1-1; a weak D match, TRBD1 (5 bases). The V gene's germline CDR1 is MNHNS and CDR2 SASEGT. This CDR3 is built from 12 residues. V was shortened by 6 bases and J by 0 bases, with 5 bases between the two germline ends. The CDR3 loop is CASRDMNTEAFF. As DNA, the CDR3 is TGTGCCAGCAGGGACATGAACACTGAAGCTTTCTTT.

The chain links TRBV19 to TRBJ1-1; no definite D call. CDR1 and CDR2 (germline): LNHDA, SQIVND (reference sequence). The CDR3 spans 14 residues. V was trimmed by 5 bases and J by 0 bases, leaving 10 bases between them. The CDR3 here is CASSPRKMNTEAFF. Here the CDR3 DNA reads TGTGCCAGTAGTCCCCGAAAAATGAACACTGAAGCTTTCTTT.